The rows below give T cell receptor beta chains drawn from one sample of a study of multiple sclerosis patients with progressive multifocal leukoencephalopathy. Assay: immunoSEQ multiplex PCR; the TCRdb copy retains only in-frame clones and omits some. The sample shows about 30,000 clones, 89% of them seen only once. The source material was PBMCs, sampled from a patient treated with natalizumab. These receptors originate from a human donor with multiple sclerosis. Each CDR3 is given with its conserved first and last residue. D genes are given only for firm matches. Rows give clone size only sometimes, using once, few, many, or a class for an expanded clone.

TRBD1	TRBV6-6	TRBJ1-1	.	CASSQTGGRTEAFF	TGTGCCAGCAGTCAGACAGGGGGCCGGACTGAAGCTTTCTTT
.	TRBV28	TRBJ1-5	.	CASRPLLGANQPQHF	TGTGCCAGCAGGCCCCTCTTGGGGGCCAATCAGCCCCAGCATTTT
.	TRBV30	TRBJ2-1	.	CAWSVSVEQFF	TGTGCCTGGAGTGTGAGCGTTGAGCAGTTCTTC
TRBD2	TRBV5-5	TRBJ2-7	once	CASSLGLGYEQYF	TGTGCCAGCAGCCTGGGACTAGGTTACGAGCAGTACTTC
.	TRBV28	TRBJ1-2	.	CASSSTDYGYTF	TGTGCCAGCAGTTCGACGGACTATGGCTACACCTTC
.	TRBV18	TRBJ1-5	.	CASSPGQQYSNQPQHF	TGTGCCAGCTCACCAGGACAGCAGTATAGCAATCAGCCCCAGCATTTT
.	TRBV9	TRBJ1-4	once	CASSVAQGRGEKLFF	TGTGCCAGCAGCGTAGCCCAGGGTAGGGGCGAAAAACTGTTTTTT
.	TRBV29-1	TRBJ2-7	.	CSVVGRTDYEQYF	TGCAGCGTTGTAGGCCGGACAGACTACGAGCAGTACTTC
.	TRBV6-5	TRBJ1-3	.	CASSSGDLTGGNTIYF	TGTGCCAGCAGTTCGGGGGACTTAACGGGAGGAAACACCATATATTTT
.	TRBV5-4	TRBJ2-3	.	CASSSLAGGQGQYF	TGTGCCAGCAGCTCCCTAGCTGGAGGGCAAGGGCAGTATTTT
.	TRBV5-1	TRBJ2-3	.	CASSHERGGGTDTQYF	TGCGCCAGCAGCCACGAGAGGGGTGGCGGCACAGATACGCAGTATTTT
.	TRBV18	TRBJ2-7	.	CASSPLGQGMTYEQYF	TGTGCCAGCTCACCACTCGGGCAGGGGATGACCTACGAGCAGTACTTC
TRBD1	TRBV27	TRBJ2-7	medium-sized	CASSPGTGAQDEQYF	TGTGCCAGCAGCCCTGGGACAGGGGCTCAGGACGAGCAGTACTTC
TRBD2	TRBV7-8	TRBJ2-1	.	CASSEDSGRAESSYNEQFF	TGTGCCAGCAGCGAAGATAGCGGGAGGGCCGAATCTTCCTACAATGAGCAGTTCTTC
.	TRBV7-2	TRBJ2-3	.	CASSSRAGSDTQYF	TGTGCCAGCAGCTCACGTGCTGGGTCAGATACGCAGTATTTT
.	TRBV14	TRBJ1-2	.	CASSQEETHYGYTF	TGTGCCAGCAGCCAAGAAGAGACACACTATGGCTACACCTTC
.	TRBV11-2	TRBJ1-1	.	CASSLHLMNTEAFF	TGTGCCAGCAGCTTACATTTGATGAACACTGAAGCTTTCTTT
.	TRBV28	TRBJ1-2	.	CASSSRGIHGYTF	TGTGCCAGCAGCTCCAGGGGTATACATGGCTACACCTTC
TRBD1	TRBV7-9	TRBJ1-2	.	CASSSDRVMDYGYTF	TGTGCCAGCAGCTCGGACAGGGTCATGGACTATGGCTACACCTTC
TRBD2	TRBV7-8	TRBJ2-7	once	CASSSSPRLAGSSYEQYF	TGTGCCAGCAGCTCCTCTCCCCGACTAGCGGGAAGCTCCTACGAGCAGTACTTC
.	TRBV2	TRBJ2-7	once	CASSEYSYEQYF	TGTGCCAGCAGTGAGTACAGCTACGAGCAGTACTTC
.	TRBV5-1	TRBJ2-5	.	CASSLVSGALQETQYF	TGCGCCAGCAGCTTGGTTTCAGGCGCCCTCCAAGAGACCCAGTACTTC
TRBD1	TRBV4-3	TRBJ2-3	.	CASSQTGNTDTQYF	TGCGCCAGCAGCCAGACAGGGAACACAGATACGCAGTATTTT
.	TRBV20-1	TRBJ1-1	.	CSASMNTEAFF	TGCAGTGCTAGCATGAACACTGAAGCTTTCTTT
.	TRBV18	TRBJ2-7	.	CASSPDGTGQYF	TGTGCCAGCTCACCGGACGGGACGGGGCAGTACTTC
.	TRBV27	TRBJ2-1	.	CASSFFSEQFF	TGTGCCAGCAGTTTTTTTTCCGAGCAGTTCTTC
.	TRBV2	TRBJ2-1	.	CASSDGTSGEQFF	TGTGCCAGCAGTGACGGGACGTCGGGGGAGCAGTTCTTC
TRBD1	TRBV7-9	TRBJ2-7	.	CASSLEGTGVEQYF	TGTGCCAGCAGCTTAGAGGGGACAGGGGTCGAGCAGTACTTC
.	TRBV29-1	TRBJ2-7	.	CSVGNDYEQYF	TGCAGCGTTGGCAATGATTACGAGCAGTACTTC
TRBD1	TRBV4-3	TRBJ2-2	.	CASSSEGATGELFF	TGCGCCAGCAGCTCAGAGGGGGCAACCGGGGAGCTGTTTTTT
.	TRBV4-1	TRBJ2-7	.	CASSQGIPESSYEQYF	TGCGCCAGCAGCCAAGGTATTCCGGAATCCTCCTACGAGCAGTACTTC
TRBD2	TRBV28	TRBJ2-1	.	CASRPTSGTYNEQFF	TGTGCCAGCAGGCCTACTAGCGGAACCTACAATGAGCAGTTCTTC
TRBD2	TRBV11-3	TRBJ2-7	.	CASSISGSTYEQYF	TGTGCCAGCAGCATTAGCGGGAGTACCTACGAGCAGTACTTC
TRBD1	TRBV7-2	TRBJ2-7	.	CASSQGTGGSYEQYF	TGTGCCAGCAGCCAAGGGACAGGGGGCTCCTACGAGCAGTACTTC
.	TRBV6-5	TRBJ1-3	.	CASRKGETRNTIYF	TGTGCCAGCAGGAAAGGGGAGACGCGAAACACCATATATTTT
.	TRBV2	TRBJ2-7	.	CASTLGRSYEQYF	TGTGCCAGCACCCTCGGCAGGTCCTACGAGCAGTACTTC
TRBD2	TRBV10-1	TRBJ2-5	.	CASSSRLAGPGETQYF	TGCGCCAGCAGTTCGCGACTAGCGGGGCCAGGAGAGACCCAGTACTTC
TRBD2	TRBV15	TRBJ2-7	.	CATSRALAGGPHEQYF	TGTGCCACCAGCAGAGCACTAGCGGGAGGGCCCCACGAGCAGTACTTC
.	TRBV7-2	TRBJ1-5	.	CASSLAGTLNQPQHF	TGTGCCAGCAGCTTAGCGGGGACACTAAATCAGCCCCAGCATTTT
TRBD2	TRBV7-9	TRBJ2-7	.	CASSPHPGTSGSGEQYF	TGTGCCAGCAGCCCCCACCCCGGGACTAGCGGGAGCGGTGAGCAGTACTTC
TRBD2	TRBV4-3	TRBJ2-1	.	CASSQDLAGGYNEQFF	TGCGCCAGCAGCCAAGACCTAGCGGGAGGGTACAATGAGCAGTTCTTC
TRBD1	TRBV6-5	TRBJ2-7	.	CASRPDRGAYEQYF	TGTGCCAGCAGGCCCGACAGGGGCGCCTACGAGCAGTACTTC
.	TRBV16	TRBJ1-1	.	CASSQKVGPRDTEAFF	TGTGCCAGCAGCCAAAAGGTTGGCCCCCGGGACACTGAAGCTTTCTTT